This T cell receptor beta chain appears in the sequencing data of a study of blood T cell repertoires in COVID-19. Study overall: Specimens from acute and convalescent COVID-19 originated in the United States, Italy and Spain. Sources were T cells, B-cell-depleted T cells, or PBMCs; the material itself was cDNA or gDNA.

Assay: immunoSEQ multiplex PCR; the TCRdb copy retains only in-frame clones and omits some. The sample has fewer than 110,000 clones, roughly nine tenths seen once. Germline V gene data show CDR1 as SGHDT and CDR2 as YYEEEE. The V end lost 4 bases, the J end lost 2 bases, and 12 bases lay between the germline ends. This CDR3 spans 14 amino acids. This chain uses TRBV5-6 with TRBJ1-2; tentatively, D is TRBD1 (6 bases). The specimen was peripheral blood. The clonotype comes from a man aged 35 to 55 with active or convalescent COVID-19. CDR3 nucleotide sequence: TGTGCCAGCAGCATACGGGACACCAACTATGGCTACACCTTC. This codes for CASSIRDTNYGYTF.